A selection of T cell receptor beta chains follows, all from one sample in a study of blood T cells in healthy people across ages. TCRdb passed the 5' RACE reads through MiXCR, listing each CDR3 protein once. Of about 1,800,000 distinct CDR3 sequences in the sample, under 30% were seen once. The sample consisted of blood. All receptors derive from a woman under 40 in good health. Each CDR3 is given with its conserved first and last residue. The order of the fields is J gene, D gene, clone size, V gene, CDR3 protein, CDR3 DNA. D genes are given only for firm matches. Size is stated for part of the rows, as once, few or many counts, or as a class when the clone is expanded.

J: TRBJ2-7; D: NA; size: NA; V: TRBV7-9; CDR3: CASNSPGRSDEQYF; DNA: TGTGCCAGCAACTCTCCGGGCCGGAGCGACGAGCAGTACTTC
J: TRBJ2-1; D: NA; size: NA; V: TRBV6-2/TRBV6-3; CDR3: CASQGRSDNEQFF; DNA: TGTGCCAGTCAGGGAAGATCCGACAATGAGCAGTTCTTC
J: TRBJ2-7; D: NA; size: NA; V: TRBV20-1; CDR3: CSARAQTSEQYF; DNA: TGCAGTGCTAGAGCCCAGACTAGCGAGCAGTACTTC
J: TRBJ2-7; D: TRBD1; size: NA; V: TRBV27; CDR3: CASRSAGTGAHEQYF; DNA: TGTGCCAGCAGGAGCGCCGGGACAGGGGCTCACGAGCAGTACTTC
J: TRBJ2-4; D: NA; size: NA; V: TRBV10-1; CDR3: CASRGRSENIQYF; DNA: TGCGCCAGCAGGGGACGGTCGGAAAACATTCAGTACTTC
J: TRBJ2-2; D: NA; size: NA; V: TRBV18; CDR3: CASSPPGLGANTGELFF; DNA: TGTGCCAGCTCACCACCGGGACTCGGGGCGAACACCGGGGAGCTGTTTTTT
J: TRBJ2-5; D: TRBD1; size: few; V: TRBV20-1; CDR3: CSLPGQGEETQYF; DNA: TGCAGTCTCCCGGGGCAGGGGGAAGAGACCCAGTACTTC
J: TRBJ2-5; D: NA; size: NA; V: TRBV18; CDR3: CASSPPFGEQETQYF; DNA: TGTGCCAGCTCACCACCGTTTGGAGAACAAGAGACCCAGTACTTC
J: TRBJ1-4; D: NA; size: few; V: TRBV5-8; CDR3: CASSYGGVGDEKLFF; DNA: TGTGCCAGCAGCTATGGAGGGGTGGGAGATGAAAAACTGTTTTTT
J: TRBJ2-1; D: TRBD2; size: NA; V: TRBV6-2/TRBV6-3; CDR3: CASSFSSGRAFGEQFF; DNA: TGTGCCAGCAGTTTCTCTAGCGGGAGGGCGTTCGGTGAGCAGTTCTTC
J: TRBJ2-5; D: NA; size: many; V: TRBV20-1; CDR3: CSASASDETQYF; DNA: TGCAGTGCTAGTGCTAGCGATGAGACCCAGTACTTC
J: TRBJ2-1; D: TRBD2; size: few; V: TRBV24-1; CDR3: CATSAGANNEQFF; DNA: TGTGCCACATCAGCGGGAGCAAACAATGAGCAGTTCTTC
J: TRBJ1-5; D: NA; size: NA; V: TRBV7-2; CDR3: CASSFWEREPQHF; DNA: TGTGCCAGCAGCTTCTGGGAGAGGGAGCCCCAGCATTTT
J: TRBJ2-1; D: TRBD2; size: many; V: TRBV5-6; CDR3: CASNSGTSGYNEQFF; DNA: TGTGCCAGCAATTCCGGGACTAGCGGTTACAATGAGCAGTTCTTC
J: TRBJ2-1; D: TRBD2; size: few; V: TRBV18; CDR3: CASSPKRLAGTSSYNEQFF; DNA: TGTGCCAGCTCACCTAAGCGACTAGCGGGAACGAGCTCCTACAATGAGCAGTTCTTC
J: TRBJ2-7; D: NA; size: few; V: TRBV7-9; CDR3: CASSPIGEQYF; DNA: TGTGCCAGCAGCCCAATCGGCGAGCAGTACTTC
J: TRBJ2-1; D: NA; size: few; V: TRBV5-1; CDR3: CASSRTPSYNEQFF; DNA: TGCGCCAGCAGTCGGACGCCCTCCTACAATGAGCAGTTCTTC
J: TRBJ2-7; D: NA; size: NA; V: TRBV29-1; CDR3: CSVSTTSSLNEQYF; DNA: TGCAGCGTGTCGACAACCTCCTCCTTGAATGAGCAGTACTTC
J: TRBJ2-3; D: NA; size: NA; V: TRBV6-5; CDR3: CASSYLRDGTDTQYF; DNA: TGTGCCAGCAGTTACCTCCGGGACGGAACAGATACGCAGTATTTT
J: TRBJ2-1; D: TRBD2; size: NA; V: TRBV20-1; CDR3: CSARPLAGDGPDEQFF; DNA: TGCAGTGCTAGACCACTAGCGGGGGACGGCCCCGATGAGCAGTTCTTC
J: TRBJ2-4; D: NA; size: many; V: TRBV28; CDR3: CASSVGDKNIQYF; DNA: TGTGCCAGCAGTGTGGGGGACAAAAACATTCAGTACTTC
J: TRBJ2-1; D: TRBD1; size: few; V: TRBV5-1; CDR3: CASSLGTGLFEQFF; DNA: TGCGCCAGCAGCTTGGGGACAGGGTTGTTTGAGCAGTTCTTC
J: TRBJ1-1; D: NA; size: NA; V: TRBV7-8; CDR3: CASSLGSTDEAFF; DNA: TGTGCCAGCAGCTTAGGGTCTACTGATGAAGCTTTCTTT
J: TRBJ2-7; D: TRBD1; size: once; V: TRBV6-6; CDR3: CASSYRGQGVSYEQYF; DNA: TGTGCCAGCAGTTACCGCGGACAGGGGGTATCCTACGAGCAGTACTTC
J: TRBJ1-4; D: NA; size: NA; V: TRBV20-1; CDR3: CSARGGGDTTNEKLFF; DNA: TGCAGTGCTAGGGGTGGCGGAGACACAACTAATGAAAAACTGTTTTTT
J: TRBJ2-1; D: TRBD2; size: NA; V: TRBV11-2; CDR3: CASSLDQGLGKFF; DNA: TGTGCCAGCAGCTTAGATCAGGGACTAGGAAAGTTCTTC
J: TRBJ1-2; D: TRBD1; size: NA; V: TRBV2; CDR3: CASRNQGAIALYGYTF; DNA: TGTGCCAGCAGGAATCAGGGGGCGATAGCTCTCTATGGCTACACCTTC
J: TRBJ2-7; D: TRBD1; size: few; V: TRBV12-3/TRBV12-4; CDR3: CASSRSGTGGNEQYF; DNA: TGTGCCAGCAGCAGATCCGGGACAGGGGGCAACGAGCAGTACTTC
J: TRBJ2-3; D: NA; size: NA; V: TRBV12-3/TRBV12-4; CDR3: CASSFLRTDTQYF; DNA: TGTGCCAGCAGTTTCTTGCGTACGGATACGCAGTATTTT
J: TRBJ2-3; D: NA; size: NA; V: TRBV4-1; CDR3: CASSQGTTTGTDTQYF; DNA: TGCGCCAGCAGCCAAGGAACTACGACAGGAACAGATACGCAGTATTTT
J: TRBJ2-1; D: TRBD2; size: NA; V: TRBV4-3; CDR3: CASSQDLGTSGRSEQFF; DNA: TGCGCCAGCAGCCAAGATCTGGGGACTAGCGGGAGATCGGAGCAGTTCTTC
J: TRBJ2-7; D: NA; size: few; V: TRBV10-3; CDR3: CAISESAAYEQYF; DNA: TGTGCCATCAGTGAGTCGGCAGCCTACGAGCAGTACTTC
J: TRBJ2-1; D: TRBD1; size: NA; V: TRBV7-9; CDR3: CASSNRQGGVNVQFF; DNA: TGTGCCAGCAGCAACCGACAGGGGGGGGTCAATGTGCAGTTCTTC
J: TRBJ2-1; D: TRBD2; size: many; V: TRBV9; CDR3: CASSSGMQDNEQFF; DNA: TGTGCCAGCAGCAGCGGGATGCAGGACAATGAGCAGTTCTTC
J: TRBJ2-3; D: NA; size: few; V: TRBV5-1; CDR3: CASSPNEVPGTQYF; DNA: TGCGCCAGCAGCCCCAACGAGGTGCCCGGTACGCAGTATTTT
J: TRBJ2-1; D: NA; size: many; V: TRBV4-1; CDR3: CASSQVRLASPNEQFF; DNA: TGCGCCAGCAGCCAAGTTAGGCTAGCGAGCCCCAATGAGCAGTTCTTC
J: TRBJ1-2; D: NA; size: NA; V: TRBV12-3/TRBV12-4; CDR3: CAGRGSGYTF; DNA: TGTGCCGGCAGGGGATCGGGCTACACCTTC
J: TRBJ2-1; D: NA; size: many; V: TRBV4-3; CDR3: CASSPRGNTYNEQFF; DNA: TGCGCCAGCAGCCCCAGAGGGAACACCTACAATGAGCAGTTCTTC
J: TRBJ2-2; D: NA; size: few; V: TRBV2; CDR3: CASSPQGLGTGELFF; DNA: TGTGCCAGCAGTCCTCAGGGGTTGGGAACCGGGGAGCTGTTTTTT
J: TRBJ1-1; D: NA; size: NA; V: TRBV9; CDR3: CAGSVVLAWDTEAFF; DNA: TGTGCCGGCAGCGTAGTATTGGCATGGGACACTGAAGCTTTCTTT
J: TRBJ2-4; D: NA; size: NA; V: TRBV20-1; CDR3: CSAKALRNIQYF; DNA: TGCAGTGCTAAGGCCCTTCGGAACATTCAGTACTTC
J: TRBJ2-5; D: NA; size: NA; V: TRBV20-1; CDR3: CSAPPGEKETQYF; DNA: TGCAGTGCTCCCCCAGGGGAGAAGGAGACCCAGTACTTC
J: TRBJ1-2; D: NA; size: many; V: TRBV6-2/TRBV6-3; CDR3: CASKEQPVGYTF; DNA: TGTGCCAGCAAAGAGCAGCCCGTTGGCTACACCTTC
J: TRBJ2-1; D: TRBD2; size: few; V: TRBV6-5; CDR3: CASSFAGGLGNEQFF; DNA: TGTGCCAGCAGTTTTGCGGGGGGGCTGGGCAATGAGCAGTTCTTC
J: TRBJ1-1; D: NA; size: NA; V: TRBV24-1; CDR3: CATSDLIGAEAFF; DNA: TGTGCCACCAGTGATTTGATCGGGGCTGAAGCTTTCTTT
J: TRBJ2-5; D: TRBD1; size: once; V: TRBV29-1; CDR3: CSVEPTDRDETQYF; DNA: TGCAGCGTTGAACCGACGGACAGGGACGAGACCCAGTACTTC
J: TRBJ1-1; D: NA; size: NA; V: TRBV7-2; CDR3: CASRLQEKGTEAFF; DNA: TGTGCCAGCAGACTACAGGAGAAGGGTACTGAAGCTTTCTTT